This T cell receptor (beta chain) emerged from a study of cytomegalovirus exposure and HLA in healthy donors. Study outcomes and limitations: The presence/absence work took it that sequencing depth was about the same across donors.

A word on this clone: Its antigen is not identified.

Unrecorded immune exposure was likely among donors, who were nominally healthy when sampled. The PCR made use of 60 Vbeta and 13 Jbeta primers. The protocol was immunoSEQ multiplex PCR, while the TCRdb copy is restricted to in-frame clones and leaves out a portion. Of about 120,000 clones detected, 77% appear once; the ten largest clones hold about 10%. Sample: PBMCs. The TCR originated in a man in his forties in good health and CMV-seropositive.

The DNA of the CDR3 is TGCGCCAGCAGTGAGAGGGGGAACCCTAGCTCCTATAATTCACCCCTCCACTTT. The encoded protein is CASSERGNPSSYNSPLHF. V is TRBV10-1 and J is TRBJ1-6, with D perhaps matching TRBD1 (6 bases). The V end was cut by 2 bases, the J end by 0 bases, with 14 bases between. Germline V gives CDR1 WNHNN, CDR2 SYGVQD (reference sequence). This CDR3 has 18 amino acids.